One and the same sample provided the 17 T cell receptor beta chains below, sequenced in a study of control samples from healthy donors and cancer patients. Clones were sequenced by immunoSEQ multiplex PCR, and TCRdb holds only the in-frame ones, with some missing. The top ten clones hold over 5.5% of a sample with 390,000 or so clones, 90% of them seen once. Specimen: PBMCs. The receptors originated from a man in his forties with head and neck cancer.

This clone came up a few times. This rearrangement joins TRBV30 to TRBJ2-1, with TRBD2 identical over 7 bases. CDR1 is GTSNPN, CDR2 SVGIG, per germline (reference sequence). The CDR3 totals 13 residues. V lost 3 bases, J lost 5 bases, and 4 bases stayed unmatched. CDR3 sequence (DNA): TGTGCCTGGAGCCGACGGGGGGACAATGAGCAGTTCTTC. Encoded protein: CAWSRRGDNEQFF.

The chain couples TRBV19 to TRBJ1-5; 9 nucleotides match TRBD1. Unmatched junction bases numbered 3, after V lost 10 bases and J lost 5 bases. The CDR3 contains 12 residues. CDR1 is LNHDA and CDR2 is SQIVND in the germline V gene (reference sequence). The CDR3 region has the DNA TGTGCCACTTGGACAGGGGATCAGCCCCAGCATTTT. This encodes CATWTGDQPQHF.

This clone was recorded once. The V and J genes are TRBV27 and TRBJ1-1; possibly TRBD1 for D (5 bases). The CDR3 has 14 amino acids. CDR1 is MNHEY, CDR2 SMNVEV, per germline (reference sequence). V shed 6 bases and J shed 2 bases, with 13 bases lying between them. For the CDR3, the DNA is TGTGCCAGCAGGAACGGGGGTTACAACACTGAAGCTTTCTTT. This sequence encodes CASRNGGYNTEAFF.

The CDR3 here is CASSPQGGSNTGELFF. As DNA, the CDR3 is TGTGCCAGCAGCCCACAGGGGGGTTCGAACACCGGGGAGCTGTTTTTT. This sequence joins TRBV7-6 and TRBJ2-2; 8 nucleotides agree with TRBD1. The CDR3 loop spans 16 amino acids. Germline V gives CDR1 SGHVS, CDR2 FNYEAQ. V gave up 5 bases and J gave up 0 bases; unmatched junction bases: 5.

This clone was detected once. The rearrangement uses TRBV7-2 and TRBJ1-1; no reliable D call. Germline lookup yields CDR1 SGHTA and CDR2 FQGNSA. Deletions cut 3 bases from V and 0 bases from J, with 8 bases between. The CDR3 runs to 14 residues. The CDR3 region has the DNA TGTGCCAGCAGCTTCGCCCCCATGAACACTGAAGCTTTCTTT. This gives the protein CASSFAPMNTEAFF.

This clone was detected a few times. CDR3 nucleotides: TGCGCCAGCAGCCTGACAGGGTCTTCGGATCAGCCCCAGCATTTT. Its protein product is CASSLTGSSDQPQHF. The chain links TRBV5-1 to TRBJ1-5, with 7 bases lining up with TRBD1. This CDR3 is 15 amino acids long. Germline values: CDR1 SGHRS, CDR2 YFSETQ. The trim removed 4 bases at V and 5 bases at J, leaving 9 bases unmatched.

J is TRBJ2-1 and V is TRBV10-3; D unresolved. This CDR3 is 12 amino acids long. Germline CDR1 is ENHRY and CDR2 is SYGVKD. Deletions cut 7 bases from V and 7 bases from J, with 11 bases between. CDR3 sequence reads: CAITATGNEQFF. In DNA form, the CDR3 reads TGTGCCATCACCGCGACTGGGAATGAGCAGTTCTTC.

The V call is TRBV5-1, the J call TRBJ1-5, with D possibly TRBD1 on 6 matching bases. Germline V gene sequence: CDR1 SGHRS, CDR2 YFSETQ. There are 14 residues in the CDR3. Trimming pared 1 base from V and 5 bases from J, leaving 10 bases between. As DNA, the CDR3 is TGCGCCAGCAGCTTGCAACAGGGTGATCAGCCCCAGCATTTT. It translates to CASSLQQGDQPQHF.

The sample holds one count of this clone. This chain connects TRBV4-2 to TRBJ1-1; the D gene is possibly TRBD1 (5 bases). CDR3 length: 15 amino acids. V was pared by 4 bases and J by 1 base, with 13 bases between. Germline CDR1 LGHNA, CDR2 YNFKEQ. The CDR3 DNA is TGTGCCAGCAGCCCTGGGGGAGGTGGGAACACTGAAGCTTTCTTT. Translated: CASSPGGGGNTEAFF.

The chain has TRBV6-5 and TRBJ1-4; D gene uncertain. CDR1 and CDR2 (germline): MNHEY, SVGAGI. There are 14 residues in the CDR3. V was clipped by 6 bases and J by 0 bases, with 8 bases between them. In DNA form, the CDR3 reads TGTGCCAGCAGCCTACAAACAACTAATGAAAAACTGTTTTTT. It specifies CASSLQTTNEKLFF.

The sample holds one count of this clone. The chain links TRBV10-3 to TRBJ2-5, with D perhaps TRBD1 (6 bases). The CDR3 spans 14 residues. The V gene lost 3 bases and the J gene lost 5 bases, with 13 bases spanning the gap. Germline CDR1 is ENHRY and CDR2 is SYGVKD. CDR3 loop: CAISEQGSGETQYF. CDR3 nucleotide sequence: TGTGCCATCAGTGAACAGGGATCAGGGGAGACCCAGTACTTC.

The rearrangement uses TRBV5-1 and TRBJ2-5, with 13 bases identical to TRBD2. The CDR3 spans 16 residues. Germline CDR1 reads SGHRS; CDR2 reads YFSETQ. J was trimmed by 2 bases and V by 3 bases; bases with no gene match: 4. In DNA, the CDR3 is TGCGCCAGCAGCTCCGGACTAGCGGGGGTACAAGAGACCCAGTACTTC. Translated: CASSSGLAGVQETQYF.

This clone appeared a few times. The CDR3 bases are TGTGCCAGCAGTTCCTCGACGGGCCAGCCCCAGCATTTT. This encodes CASSSSTGQPQHF. The chain recombines TRBV27 with TRBJ1-5; D unresolved. CDR1 is MNHEY and CDR2 is SMNVEV in the germline V gene (reference sequence). V was trimmed by 4 bases and J by 7 bases, leaving 11 bases between them. The CDR3 covers 13 residues.

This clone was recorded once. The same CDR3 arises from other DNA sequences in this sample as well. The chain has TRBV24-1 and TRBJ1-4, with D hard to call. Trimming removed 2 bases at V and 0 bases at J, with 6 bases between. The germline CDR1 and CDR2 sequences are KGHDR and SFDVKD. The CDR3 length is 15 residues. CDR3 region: CATSDSDATNEKLFF. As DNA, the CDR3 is TGTGCCACCAGTGATTCAGATGCAACTAATGAAAAACTGTTTTTT.

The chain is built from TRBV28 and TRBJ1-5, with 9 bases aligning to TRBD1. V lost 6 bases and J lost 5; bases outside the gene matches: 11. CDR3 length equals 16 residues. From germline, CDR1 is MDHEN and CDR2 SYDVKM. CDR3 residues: CASRYGTGGGYQPQHF. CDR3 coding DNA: TGTGCCAGCAGGTACGGAACAGGGGGCGGCTATCAGCCCCAGCATTTT.

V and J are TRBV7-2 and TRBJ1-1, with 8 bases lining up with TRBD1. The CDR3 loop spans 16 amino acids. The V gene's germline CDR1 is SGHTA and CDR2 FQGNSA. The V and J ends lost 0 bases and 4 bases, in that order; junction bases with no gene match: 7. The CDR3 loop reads CASSLARTGQGTEAFF. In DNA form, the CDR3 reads TGTGCCAGCAGCTTAGCGCGGACAGGGCAGGGCACTGAAGCTTTCTTT.

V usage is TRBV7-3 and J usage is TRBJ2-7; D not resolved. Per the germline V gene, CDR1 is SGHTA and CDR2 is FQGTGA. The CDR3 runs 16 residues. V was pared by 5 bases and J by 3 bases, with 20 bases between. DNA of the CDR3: TGTGCCAGCAGCCCCGCCCGGGCCGATGCCCTCTACGAGCAGTACTTC. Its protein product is CASSPARADALYEQYF.